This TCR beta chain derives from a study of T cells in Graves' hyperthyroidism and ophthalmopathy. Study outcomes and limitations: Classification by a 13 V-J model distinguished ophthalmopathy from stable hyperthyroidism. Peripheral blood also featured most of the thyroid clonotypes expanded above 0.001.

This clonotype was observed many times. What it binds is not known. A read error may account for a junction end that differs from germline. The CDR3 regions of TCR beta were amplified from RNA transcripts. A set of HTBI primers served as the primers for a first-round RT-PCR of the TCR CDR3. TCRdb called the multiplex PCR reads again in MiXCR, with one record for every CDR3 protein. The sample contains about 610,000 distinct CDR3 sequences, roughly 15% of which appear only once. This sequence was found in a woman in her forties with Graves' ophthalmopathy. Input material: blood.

The chain's CDR3 is CASSFSLARGAGGQETQYF. DNA for the CDR3: TGCGCCAGCAGTTTTTCCTTAGCCAGGGGGGCCGGGGGACAAGAGACCCAGTACTTC. The chain employs TRBV12-3 or TRBV12-4 and TRBJ2-5, with a weak D call TRBD1 (7 bases). This CDR3 spans 19 amino acids.